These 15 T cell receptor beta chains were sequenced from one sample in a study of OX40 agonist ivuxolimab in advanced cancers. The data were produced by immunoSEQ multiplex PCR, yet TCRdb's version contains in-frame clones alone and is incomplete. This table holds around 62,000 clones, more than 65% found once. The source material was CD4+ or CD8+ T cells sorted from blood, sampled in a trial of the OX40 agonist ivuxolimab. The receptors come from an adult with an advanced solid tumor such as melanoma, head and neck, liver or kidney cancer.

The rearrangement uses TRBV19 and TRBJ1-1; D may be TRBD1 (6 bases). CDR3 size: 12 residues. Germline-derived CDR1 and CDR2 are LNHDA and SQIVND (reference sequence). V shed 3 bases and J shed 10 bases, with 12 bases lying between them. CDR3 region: CASSIGGQGAFF. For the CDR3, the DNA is TGTGCCAGTAGTATCGGGGGGCAAGGAGCTTTCTTT.

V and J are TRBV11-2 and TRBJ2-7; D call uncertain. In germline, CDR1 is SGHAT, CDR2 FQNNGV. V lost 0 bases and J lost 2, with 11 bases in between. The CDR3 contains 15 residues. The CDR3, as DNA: TGTGCCAGCAGCTTAGAAACGCAGGCCGCCTACGAGCAGTACTTC. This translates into CASSLETQAAYEQYF.

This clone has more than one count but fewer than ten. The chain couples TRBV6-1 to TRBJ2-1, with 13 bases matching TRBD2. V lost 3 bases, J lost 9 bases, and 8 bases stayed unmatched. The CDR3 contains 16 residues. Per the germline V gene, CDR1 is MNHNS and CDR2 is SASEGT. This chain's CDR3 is CASSEWTSGSNGEQFF. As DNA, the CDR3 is TGTGCCAGCAGTGAGTGGACTAGCGGGAGTAATGGTGAGCAGTTCTTC.

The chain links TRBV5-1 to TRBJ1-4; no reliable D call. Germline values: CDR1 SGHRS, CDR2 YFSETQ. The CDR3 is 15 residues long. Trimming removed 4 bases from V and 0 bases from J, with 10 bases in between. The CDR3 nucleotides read TGCGCCAGCAGCGACATGGGGACAACTAATGAAAAACTGTTTTTT. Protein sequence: CASSDMGTTNEKLFF.

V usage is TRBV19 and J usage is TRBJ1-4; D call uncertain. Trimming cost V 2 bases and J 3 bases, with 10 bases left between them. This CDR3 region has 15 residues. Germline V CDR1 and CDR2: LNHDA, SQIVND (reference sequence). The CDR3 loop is CASSIIWAANEKLFF. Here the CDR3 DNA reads TGTGCCAGTAGTATAATTTGGGCAGCTAATGAAAAACTGTTTTTT.

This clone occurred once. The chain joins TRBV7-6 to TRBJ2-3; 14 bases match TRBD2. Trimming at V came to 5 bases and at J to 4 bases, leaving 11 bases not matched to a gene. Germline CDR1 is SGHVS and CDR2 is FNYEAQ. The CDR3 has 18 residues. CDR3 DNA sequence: TGTGCCAGCAGCCCCCCCGGGACTAGCGGGAGTAGACCAGATACGCAGTATTTT. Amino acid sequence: CASSPPGTSGSRPDTQYF.

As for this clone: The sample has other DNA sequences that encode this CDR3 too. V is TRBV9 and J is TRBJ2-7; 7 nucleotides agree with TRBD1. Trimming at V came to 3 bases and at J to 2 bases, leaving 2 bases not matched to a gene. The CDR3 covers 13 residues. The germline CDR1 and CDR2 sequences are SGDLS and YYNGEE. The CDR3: CASSGQGAYEQYF. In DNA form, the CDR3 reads TGTGCCAGCAGCGGCCAGGGGGCCTACGAGCAGTACTTC.

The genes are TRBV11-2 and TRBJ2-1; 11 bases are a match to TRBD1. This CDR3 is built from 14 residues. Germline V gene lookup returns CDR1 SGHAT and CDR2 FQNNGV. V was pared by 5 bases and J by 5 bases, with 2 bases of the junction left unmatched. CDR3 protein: CASSTDRGHNEQFF. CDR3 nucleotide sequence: TGTGCCAGCAGCACGGACAGGGGGCACAATGAGCAGTTCTTC.

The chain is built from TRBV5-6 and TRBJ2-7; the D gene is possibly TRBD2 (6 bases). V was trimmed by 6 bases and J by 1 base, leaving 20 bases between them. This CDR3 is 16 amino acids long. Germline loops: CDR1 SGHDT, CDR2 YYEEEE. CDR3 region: CASNKVGEVTSYEQYF. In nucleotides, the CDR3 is TGTGCCAGCAATAAAGTGGGGGAGGTTACTTCCTACGAGCAGTACTTC.

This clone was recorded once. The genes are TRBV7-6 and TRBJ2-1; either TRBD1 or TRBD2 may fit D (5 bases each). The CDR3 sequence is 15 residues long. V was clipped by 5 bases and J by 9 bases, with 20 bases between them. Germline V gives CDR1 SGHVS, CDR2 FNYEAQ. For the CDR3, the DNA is TGTGCCAGCAGCCCGTGGCAAGGGGAGATCGGTGAGCAGTTCTTC. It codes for CASSPWQGEIGEQFF.

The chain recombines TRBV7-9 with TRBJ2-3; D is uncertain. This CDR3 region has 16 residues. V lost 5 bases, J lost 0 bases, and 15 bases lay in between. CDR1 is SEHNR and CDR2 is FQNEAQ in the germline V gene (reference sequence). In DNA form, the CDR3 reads TGTGCCAGCAGCCCCCAGTGGCAGCCTAGCACAGATACGCAGTATTTT. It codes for CASSPQWQPSTDTQYF. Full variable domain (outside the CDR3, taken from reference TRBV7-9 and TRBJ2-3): DTGVSQNPRHKITKRGQNVTFRCDPISEHNRLYWYRQTLGQGPEFLTYFQNEAQLEKSRLLSDRFSAERPKGSFSTLEIQRTEQGDSAMYLCASSPQWQPSTDTQYFGPGTRLTVL.

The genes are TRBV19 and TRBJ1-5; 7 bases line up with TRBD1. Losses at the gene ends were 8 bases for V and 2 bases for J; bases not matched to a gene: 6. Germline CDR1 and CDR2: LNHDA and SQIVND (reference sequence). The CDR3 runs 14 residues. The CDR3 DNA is TGTGCCAGTGGTTTTCAGGGGGGCAATCAGCCCCAGCATTTT. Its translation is CASGFQGGNQPQHF.

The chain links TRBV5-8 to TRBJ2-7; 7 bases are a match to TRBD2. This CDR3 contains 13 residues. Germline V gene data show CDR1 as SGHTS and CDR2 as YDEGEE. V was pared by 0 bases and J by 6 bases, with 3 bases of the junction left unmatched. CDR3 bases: TGTGCCAGCAGCTTGGCCCCGGGAGGCGAGCAGTACTTC. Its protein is CASSLAPGGEQYF.

The CDR3 region has the DNA TGTGCCAGCACCTCCGGGACAACTAACTATGGCTACACCTTC. As protein: CASTSGTTNYGYTF. The rearrangement uses TRBV6-5 and TRBJ1-2, with D possibly matching TRBD1 (6 bases). Trimming took off 7 bases at V and 0 bases at J, with 12 bases between the two ends. There are 14 residues in the CDR3. From germline, CDR1 is MNHEY and CDR2 SVGAGI.

The CDR3 coding sequence is TGTGCCAGTAGTGAGGGGACTTCCAGCTATGGCTACACCTTC. Translated: CASSEGTSSYGYTF. The chain has TRBV19 and TRBJ1-2, with D possibly being TRBD1 (5 bases). The CDR3 is made up of 14 amino acids. The germline V gene encodes CDR1 LNHDA and CDR2 SQIVND (reference sequence). Trimming took off 5 bases at V and 4 bases at J, with 14 bases between the two ends. Drawing the rest from reference TRBV19 and TRBJ1-2, the complete variable domain is DGGITQSPKYLFRKEGQNVTLSCEQNLNHDAMYWYRQDPGQGLRLIYYSQIVNDFQKGDIAEGYSVSREKKESFPLTVTSAQKNPTAFYLCASSEGTSSYGYTFGSGTRLTVV.